This T cell receptor (beta chain) was documented in a study of PD-L1 blockade in urothelial cancer. About the study: At 6 weeks and at 3 weeks (second dose) after treatment start, blood was analyzed. When blood samples were assessed, the median T cell count was around 150,000.

Data came from immunoSEQ multiplex PCR; TCRdb stores just in-frame clones and leaves some out. This table holds around 35,000 clones, over 75% found once. With regard to this clone: The antigen remains unidentified.

Notes on the study in general: Better survival was predicted when blood TCR clonality before treatment fell below the median.

The V segment lost 4 bases and the J segment 0 bases; nucleotides outside the gene matches: 4. Germline assignment: CDR1 SEHNR and CDR2 FQNEAQ (reference sequence). CDR3 size: 15 residues. Described time point: pretreatment peripheral blood. The sequence was obtained from a man between 60 and 70 years old with urothelial cancer. This material consisted of PBMCs, taken around atezolizumab (anti-PD-L1) treatment. The chain combines TRBV7-9 with TRBJ2-3, with TRBD1 matching over 7 bases. The CDR3 DNA follows: TGTGCCAGCAGCTACGAGACAGGGAGCACAGATACGCAGTATTTT. The encoded protein is CASSYETGSTDTQYF.